This entry describes one TCR beta chain. This entry belongs to a study of blood T cell repertoires in COVID-19. Sequenced by immunoSEQ multiplex PCR; TCRdb stores in-frame clones only, minus some. The sample includes approximately 230,000 clones, around 84% of them seen just once. Assignments of participants to cohorts depended upon their own reported clinical history. Donors of Cohort 3 who recovered were those that had two negative PCRs, clearance, or symptom resolution. The CDR3 has 13 residues. J was trimmed by 8 bases and V by 7 bases; bases with no gene match: 7. Germline V gene lookup returns CDR1 SGHTS and CDR2 YDEGEE.

Sequenced material: PBMCs or T cells enriched from blood (not recorded which). V gene TRBV5-8 combines with J gene TRBJ1-4; TRBD1 matches at 8 bases. This clonotype originated in a man aged 35 to 55 who had recovered from COVID-19. The CDR3 reads CASGGQGVEKLFF. The DNA of the CDR3 is TGTGCCAGCGGCGGACAGGGTGTCGAAAAACTGTTTTTT. Variable domain in full (rest from reference TRBV5-8 and TRBJ1-4): EAGVTQSPTHLIKTRGQQATLRCSPISGHTSVYWYQQALGLGLQFLLWYDEGEERNRGNFPPRFSGRQFPNYSSELNVNALELEDSALYLCASGGQGVEKLFFGSGTQLSVL.